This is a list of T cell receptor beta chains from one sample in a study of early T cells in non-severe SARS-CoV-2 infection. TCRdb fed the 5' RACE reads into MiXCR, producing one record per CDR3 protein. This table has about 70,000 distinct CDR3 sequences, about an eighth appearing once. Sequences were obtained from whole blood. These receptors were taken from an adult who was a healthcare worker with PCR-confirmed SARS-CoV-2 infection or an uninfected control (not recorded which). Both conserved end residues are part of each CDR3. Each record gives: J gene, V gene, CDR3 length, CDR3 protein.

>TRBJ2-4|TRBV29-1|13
CSVNPGQGNIQYF
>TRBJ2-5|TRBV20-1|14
CSARGQDGQETQYF
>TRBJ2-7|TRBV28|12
CASTDRVHEQYF
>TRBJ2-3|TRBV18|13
CASSQRSTDTQYF
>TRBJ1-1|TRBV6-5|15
CASSYSRGKGTEAFF
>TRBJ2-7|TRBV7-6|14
CASSTGTSFHEQYF
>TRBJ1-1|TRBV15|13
CATRTDRNTEAFF
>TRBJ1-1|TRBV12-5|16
CASGLDSGTVNTEAFF
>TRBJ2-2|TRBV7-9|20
CASSLSSWGPRGGNTGELFF
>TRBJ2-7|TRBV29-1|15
CSVEDGASGSYEQYF
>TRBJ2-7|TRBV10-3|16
CAIRGGLAGQTYEQYF
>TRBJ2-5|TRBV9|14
CASSQPGTQETQYF
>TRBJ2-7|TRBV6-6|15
CASSYSSGGAYEQYF
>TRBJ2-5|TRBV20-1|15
CSARLAAKGGETQYF
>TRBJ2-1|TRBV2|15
CAIGGTSGLLNEQFF
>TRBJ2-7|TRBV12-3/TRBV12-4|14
CASSLGQSSYEQYF
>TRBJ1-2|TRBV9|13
CASSVGTGQGYTF
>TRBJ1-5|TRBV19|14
CASSITGRDQPQHF
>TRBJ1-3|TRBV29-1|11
CSVESGNTIYF
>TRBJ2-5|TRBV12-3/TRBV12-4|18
CASILARRGLAEQETQYF
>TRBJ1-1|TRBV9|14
CASSVGERHFEAFF
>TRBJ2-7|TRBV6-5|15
CASSYSERGRYEQYF
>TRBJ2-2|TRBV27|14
CASSLGDFTGELFF
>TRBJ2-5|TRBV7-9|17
CASSLYNRDYPKETQYF
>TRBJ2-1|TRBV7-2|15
CASSLLAGLYNEQFF
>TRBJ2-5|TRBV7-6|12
CASSLAGETQYF
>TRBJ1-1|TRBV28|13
CASGAGGNTEAFF
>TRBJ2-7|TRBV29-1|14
CSVEEGTGSYEQYF
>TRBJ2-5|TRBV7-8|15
CASSIHRVGEETQYF
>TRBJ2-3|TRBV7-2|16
CASSLGSSGEQDTQYF
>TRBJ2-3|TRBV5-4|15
CASSFGTGFIDTQYF
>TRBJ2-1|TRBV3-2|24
CASSQDVDPLPTALLAGGYNEQFF
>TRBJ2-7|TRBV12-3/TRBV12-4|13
CASSAGGSYEQYF
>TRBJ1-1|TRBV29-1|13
CSARDSMNTEAFF
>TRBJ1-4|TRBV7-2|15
CASSTQGREGEKLFF
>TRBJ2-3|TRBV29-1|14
CSVSGQGKADTQYF
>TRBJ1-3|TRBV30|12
CAWSKQLDTIYF
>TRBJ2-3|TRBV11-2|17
CASSLVVGQPSTDTQYF
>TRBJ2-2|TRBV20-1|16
CSARGYQRMNTGELFF
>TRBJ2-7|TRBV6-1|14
CASSEGTGGNEQYF
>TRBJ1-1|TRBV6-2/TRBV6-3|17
CASSYRTGTGRGTEAFF
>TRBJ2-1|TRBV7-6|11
CASSLDSEQFF
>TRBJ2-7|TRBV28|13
CASRVAGVYEQYF
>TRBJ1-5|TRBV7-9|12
CASSLEYQPQHF
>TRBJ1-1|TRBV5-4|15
CASSRPIGGNTEAFF
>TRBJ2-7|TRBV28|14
CASSSPGPSYEQYF
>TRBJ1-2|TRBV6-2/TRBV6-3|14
CASSSGRGVHGYTF
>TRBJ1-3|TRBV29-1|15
CSVGGLRGSGNTIYF